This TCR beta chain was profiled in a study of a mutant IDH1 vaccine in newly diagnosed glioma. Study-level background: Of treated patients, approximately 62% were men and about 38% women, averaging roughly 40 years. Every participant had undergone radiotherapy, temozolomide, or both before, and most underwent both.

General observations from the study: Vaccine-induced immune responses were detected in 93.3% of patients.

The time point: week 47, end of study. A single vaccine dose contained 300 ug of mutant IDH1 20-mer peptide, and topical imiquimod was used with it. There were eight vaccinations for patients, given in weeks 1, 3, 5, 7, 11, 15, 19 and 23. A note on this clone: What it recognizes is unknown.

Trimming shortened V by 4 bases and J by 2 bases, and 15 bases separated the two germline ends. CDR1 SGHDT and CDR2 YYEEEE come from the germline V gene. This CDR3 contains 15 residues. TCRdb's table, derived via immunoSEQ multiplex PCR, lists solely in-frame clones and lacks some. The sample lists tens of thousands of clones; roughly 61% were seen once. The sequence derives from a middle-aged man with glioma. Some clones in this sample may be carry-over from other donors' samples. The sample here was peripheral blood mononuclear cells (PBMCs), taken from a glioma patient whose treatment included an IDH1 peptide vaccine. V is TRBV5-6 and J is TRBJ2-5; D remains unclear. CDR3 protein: CASSPRVWGQETQYF. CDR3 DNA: TGTGCCAGCAGCCCGCGAGTTTGGGGACAAGAGACCCAGTACTTC.